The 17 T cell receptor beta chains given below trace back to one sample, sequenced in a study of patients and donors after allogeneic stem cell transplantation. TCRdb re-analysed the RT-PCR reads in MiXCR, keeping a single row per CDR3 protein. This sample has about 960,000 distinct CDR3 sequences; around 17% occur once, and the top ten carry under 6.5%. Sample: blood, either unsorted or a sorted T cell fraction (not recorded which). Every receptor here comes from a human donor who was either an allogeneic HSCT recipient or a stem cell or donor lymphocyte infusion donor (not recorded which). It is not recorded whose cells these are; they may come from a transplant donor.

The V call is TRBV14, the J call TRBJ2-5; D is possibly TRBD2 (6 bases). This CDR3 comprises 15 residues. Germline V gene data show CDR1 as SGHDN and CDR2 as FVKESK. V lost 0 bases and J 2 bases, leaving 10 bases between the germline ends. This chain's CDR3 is CASSQELASQETQYF. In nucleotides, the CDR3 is TGTGCCAGCAGCCAAGAGCTAGCGTCTCAAGAGACCCAGTACTTC.

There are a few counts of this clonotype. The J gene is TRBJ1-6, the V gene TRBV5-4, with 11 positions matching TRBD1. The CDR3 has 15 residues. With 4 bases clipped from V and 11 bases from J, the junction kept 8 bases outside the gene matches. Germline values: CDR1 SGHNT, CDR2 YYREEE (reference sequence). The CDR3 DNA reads TGTGCCAGCAGCGCCCGGACAGGGGGCAACCCACCCCTCCACTTT. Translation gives CASSARTGGNPPLHF.

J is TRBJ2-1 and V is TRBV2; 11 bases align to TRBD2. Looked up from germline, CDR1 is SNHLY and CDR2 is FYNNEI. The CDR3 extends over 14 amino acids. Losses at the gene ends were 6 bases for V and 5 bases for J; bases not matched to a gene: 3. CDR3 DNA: TGTGCCAGCAGGAAGGGACTAGCGGACAATGAGCAGTTCTTC. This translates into CASRKGLADNEQFF. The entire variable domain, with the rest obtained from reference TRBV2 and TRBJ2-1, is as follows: EPEVTQTPSHQVTQMGQEVILRCVPISNHLYFYWYRQILGQKVEFLVSFYNNEISEKSEIFDDQFSVERPDGSNFTLKIRSTKLEDSAMYFCASRKGLADNEQFFGPGTRLTVL.

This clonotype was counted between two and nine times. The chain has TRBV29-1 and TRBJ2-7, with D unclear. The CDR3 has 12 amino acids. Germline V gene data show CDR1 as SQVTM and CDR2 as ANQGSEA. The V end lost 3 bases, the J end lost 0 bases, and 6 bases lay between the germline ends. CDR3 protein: CSVEAGSYEQYF. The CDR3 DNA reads TGCAGCGTTGAGGCAGGCTCCTACGAGCAGTACTTC.

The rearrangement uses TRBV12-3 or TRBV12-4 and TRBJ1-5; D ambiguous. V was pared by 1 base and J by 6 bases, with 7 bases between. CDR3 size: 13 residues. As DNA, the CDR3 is TGTGCCAGCAGTTTAGACCCAGGTCAGCCCCAGCATTTT. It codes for CASSLDPGQPQHF.

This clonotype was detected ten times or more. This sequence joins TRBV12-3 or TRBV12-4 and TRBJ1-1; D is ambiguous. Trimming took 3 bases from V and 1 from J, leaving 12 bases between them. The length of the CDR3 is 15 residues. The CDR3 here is CASSFGSGWNTEAFF. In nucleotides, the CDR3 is TGTGCCAGCAGTTTTGGAAGTGGCTGGAACACTGAAGCTTTCTTT.

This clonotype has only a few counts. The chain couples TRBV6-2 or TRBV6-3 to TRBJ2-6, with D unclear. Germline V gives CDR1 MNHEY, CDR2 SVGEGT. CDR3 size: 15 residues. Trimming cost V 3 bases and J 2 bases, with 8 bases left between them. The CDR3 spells CASSYFSAGANVLTF. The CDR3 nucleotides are TGTGCCAGCAGTTATTTTAGTGCTGGGGCCAACGTCCTGACTTTC.

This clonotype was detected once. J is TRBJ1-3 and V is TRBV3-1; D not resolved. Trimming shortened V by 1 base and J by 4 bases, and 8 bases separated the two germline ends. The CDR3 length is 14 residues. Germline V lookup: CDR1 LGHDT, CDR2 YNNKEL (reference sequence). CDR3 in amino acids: CASSQVNQGNTIYF. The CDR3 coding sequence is TGTGCCAGCAGCCAAGTAAATCAAGGAAACACCATATATTTT.

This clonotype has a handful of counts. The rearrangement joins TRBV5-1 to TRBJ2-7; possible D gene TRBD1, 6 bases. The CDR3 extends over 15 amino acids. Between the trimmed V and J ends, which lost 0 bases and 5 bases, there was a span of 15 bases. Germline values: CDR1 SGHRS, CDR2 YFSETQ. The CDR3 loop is CASSLESPGADEQYF. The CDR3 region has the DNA TGCGCCAGCAGCTTGGAATCACCAGGGGCGGACGAGCAGTACTTC. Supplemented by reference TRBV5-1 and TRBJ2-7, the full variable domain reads KAGVTQTPRYLIKTRGQQVTLSCSPISGHRSVSWYQQTPGQGLQFLFEYFSETQRNKGNFPGRFSGRQFSNSRSEMNVSTLELGDSALYLCASSLESPGADEQYFGPGTRLTVT.

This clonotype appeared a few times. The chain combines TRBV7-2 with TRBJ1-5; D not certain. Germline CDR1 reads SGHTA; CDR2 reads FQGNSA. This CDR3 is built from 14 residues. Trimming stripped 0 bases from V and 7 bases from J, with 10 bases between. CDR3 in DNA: TGTGCCAGCAGCTTAGCAGGGTCCCTCCAGCCCCAGCATTTT. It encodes CASSLAGSLQPQHF. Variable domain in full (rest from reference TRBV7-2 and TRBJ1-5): GAGVSQSPSNKVTEKGKDVELRCDPISGHTALYWYRQSLGQGLEFLIYFQGNSAPDKSGLPSDRFSAERTGGSVSTLTIQRTQQEDSAVYLCASSLAGSLQPQHFGDGTRLSIL.

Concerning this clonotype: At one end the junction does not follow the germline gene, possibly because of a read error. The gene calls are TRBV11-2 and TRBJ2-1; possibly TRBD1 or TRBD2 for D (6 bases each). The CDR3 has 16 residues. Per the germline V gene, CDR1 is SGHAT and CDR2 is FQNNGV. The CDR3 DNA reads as TGTACCAGCAGCTTAGGTGGGGGGCCGGACTACAATGAGCAGTTCTTC. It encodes CTSSLGGGPDYNEQFF.

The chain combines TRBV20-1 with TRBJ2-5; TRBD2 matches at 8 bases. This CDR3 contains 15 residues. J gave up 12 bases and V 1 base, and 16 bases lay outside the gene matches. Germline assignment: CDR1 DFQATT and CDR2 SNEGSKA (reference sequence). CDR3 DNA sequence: TGCAGTGCTAGAGGAAGGGTCACTAGCGGAGAAGGGGAGTACTTC. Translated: CSARGRVTSGEGEYF.

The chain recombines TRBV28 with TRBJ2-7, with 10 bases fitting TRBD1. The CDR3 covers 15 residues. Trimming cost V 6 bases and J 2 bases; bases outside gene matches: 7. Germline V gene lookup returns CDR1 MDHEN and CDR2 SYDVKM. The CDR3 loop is CASRTPGQGTYEQYF. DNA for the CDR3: TGTGCCAGCAGAACTCCGGGACAGGGGACCTACGAGCAGTACTTC.

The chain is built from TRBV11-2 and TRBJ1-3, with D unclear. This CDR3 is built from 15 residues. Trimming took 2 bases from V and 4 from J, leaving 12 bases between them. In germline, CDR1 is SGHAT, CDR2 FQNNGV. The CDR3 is CASSLSPSKGNTIYF. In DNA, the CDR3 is TGTGCCAGCAGCTTATCGCCGAGTAAAGGAAACACCATATATTTT.

CDR3 amino acids: CASSPWAGTRSYEQYF. CDR3 sequence (DNA): TGCGCCAGCAGCCCGTGGGCCGGGACGCGCTCCTACGAGCAGTACTTC. The chain is built from TRBV5-1 and TRBJ2-7; tentatively, D is TRBD1 or TRBD2 (5 bases each). The CDR3 is 16 amino acids. CDR1 and CDR2 from the germline V gene are SGHRS and YFSETQ. Between the trimmed V and J ends, which lost 4 bases and 0 bases, there was a span of 17 bases.

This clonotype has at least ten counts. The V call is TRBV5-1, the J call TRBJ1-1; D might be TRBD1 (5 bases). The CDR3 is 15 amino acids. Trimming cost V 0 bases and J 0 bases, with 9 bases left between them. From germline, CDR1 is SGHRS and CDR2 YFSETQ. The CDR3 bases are TGCGCCAGCAGCTTGGGGGGGACGATGAACACTGAAGCTTTCTTT. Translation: CASSLGGTMNTEAFF.

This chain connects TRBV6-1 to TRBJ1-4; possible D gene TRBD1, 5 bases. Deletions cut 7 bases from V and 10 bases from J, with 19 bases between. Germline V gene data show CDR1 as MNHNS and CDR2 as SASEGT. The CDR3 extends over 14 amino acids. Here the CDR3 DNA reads TGTGCCAGCAACCACCCGGGCCAGGGCGCAAAACTGTTTTTT. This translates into CASNHPGQGAKLFF.